This T cell receptor (beta chain) was profiled in a study of shared clonotypes between healthy human individuals. Study information: Researchers assigned three CD4 naive, three CD4 memory, two CD8 naive and one CD8 memory plate to each donor.

Study-wide results and caveats: The authors expected sequencing depth to affect clonotype sharing among donors. A reduction in generation probabilities was seen for non-shared clonotypes relative to those shared by all four donors. Naive CD4 clonotype sharing across several donors was approximately 5%.

V dropped 5 bases and J dropped 0 bases, with 8 bases sitting between them. CDR1 is MDHEN, CDR2 SYDVKM, per germline. The CDR3 spans 14 residues. The assay was immunoSEQ multiplex PCR, and TCRdb's table has in-frame clones only and misses some. This table has hundreds of thousands of clones, roughly 70% appearing once. As regards this clone: The target antigen is unknown.

This clonotype originated in a woman aged 25-40 years in good health. The sample was memory CD4+ T cells sorted from blood. The subset here: CD45RA-negative fraction. The gene calls are TRBV28 and TRBJ2-1, with D unresolved. The CDR3 is CASSLPSSYNEQFF. The CDR3 nucleotides read TGTGCCAGCAGTCTGCCTAGCTCCTACAATGAGCAGTTCTTC.